This TCR beta chain was observed in a study of cytomegalovirus exposure and HLA in healthy donors. The CDR3 totals 13 residues. CDR1 SQVTM and CDR2 ANQGSEA come from the germline V gene. Deletions cut 3 bases from V and 2 bases from J, with 8 bases between. As regards this clone: The antigen is undetermined.

This table comes from immunoSEQ multiplex PCR, and its TCRdb copy is limited to in-frame clones, with some not included. The sample shows around 260,000 clones, 80% to 95% of them seen only once. General study findings and limits: A few CMV-associated chains were confirmed in vitro to be specific for CMV antigens.

This TCR was recovered from a woman aged 25 to 39 in good health and CMV-seronegative. This chain uses TRBV29-1 with TRBJ1-3; D not certain. The sequenced sample was PBMCs. The CDR3 reads CSVDTGAGNTIYF. CDR3 nucleotide sequence: TGCAGCGTTGATACCGGGGCTGGAAACACCATATATTTT.